This T cell receptor (beta chain) came from a study of T-cell memory formation after mild COVID-19. The CDR3 spans 14 residues. The germline V gene has CDR1 MNHEY and CDR2 SVGAGI. V was cut by 8 bases and J by 2 bases, with 14 bases left in between. This clonotype has more than one count but fewer than ten. TCRdb re-called the 5' RACE reads with MiXCR, one entry per CDR3 protein. In the table there are roughly 240,000 distinct CDR3 sequences, approximately 15% of which are singletons. This sequence joins TRBV6-5 and TRBJ2-3; D unclear. The sequenced sample consisted of PBMCs or a T cell subset sorted from them (not recorded which). This TCR came from an adult woman who had mild COVID-19 (a few samples of this study predate the infection). Cell type and time point are not known. In nucleotides, the CDR3 is TGTGCCAGCTCGTTTGACGGATTCACAGATACGCAGTATTTT. Translated: CASSFDGFTDTQYF.